This T cell receptor beta chain appears in the sequencing data of a study of blood T cell repertoires in COVID-19. Method: immunoSEQ multiplex PCR; TCRdb's copy keeps in-frame clones and lacks some. The sample contains 200,000 to 250,000 clones, approximately 83% of which appear only once. This CDR3 has 15 residues. V was shortened by 4 bases and J by 2 bases, with 12 bases between the two germline ends. Germline V gives CDR1 LGHDT, CDR2 YNNKEL (reference sequence). The origin of this receptor is a woman aged 25 to 39 who had recovered from COVID-19. The chain uses TRBV3-1 (or the pseudogene TRBV3-2) and TRBJ1-3; maybe TRBD1 (5 bases). The material sequenced was peripheral blood. DNA of the CDR3: TGTGCCAGCAGCCGCAAACAGGATCCTGGAAACACCATATATTTT. Protein: CASSRKQDPGNTIYF.